The T cell receptor beta chain under discussion was sequenced for a study of CD8+ T cells in alopecia areata. V lost 11 bases, J lost 3 bases, and 18 bases lay in between. CDR3 length: 14 amino acids. Germline V gene lookup returns CDR1 LNHDA and CDR2 SQIVND (reference sequence). Treatment given: oral pan-JAK inhibitor, 5-10 mg twice daily. Extracted RNA was reverse transcribed, and the resulting cDNA served as sequencing template. The repertoire was sequenced with immunoSEQ multiplex PCR; TCRdb's copy has only in-frame clones and lacks some. The sample lists 250,000 to 300,000 clones, 58% occurring once.

This specimen consisted of CD4+ T cells sorted from blood, obtained at week 24, from a patient treated with tofacitinib. The rearrangement uses TRBV19 and TRBJ2-3; D is perhaps TRBD1 (6 bases). The TCR comes from a human donor with alopecia areata. This CDR3 is CAAMGTQGTDTQYF. The CDR3 DNA sequence: TGTGCCGCCATGGGGACACAGGGAACAGATACGCAGTATTTT.